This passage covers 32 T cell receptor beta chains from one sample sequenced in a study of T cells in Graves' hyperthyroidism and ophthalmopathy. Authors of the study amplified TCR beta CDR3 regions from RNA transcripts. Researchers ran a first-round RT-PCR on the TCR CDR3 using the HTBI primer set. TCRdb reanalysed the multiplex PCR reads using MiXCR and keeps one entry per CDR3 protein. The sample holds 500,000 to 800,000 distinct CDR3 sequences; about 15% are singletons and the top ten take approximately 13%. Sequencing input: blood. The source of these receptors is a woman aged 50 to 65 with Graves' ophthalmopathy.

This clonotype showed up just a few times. The CDR3 nucleotides read TGTGCCAGCAGAGTAGCGGGAGTCTACGAGCAGTACTTC. Amino acid sequence: CASRVAGVYEQYF. The V and J genes are TRBV6-1 and TRBJ2-7, with 9 positions matching TRBD2. V shed 6 bases, J shed 3 bases, and the junction held 3 bases outside the gene matches. The CDR3 has 13 residues. Germline loops: CDR1 MNHNS, CDR2 SASEGT.

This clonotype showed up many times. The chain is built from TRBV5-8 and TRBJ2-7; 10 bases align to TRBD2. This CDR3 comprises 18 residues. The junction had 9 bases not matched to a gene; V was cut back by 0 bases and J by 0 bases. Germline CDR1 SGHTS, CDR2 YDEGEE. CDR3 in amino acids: CASSLERWTSGLSYEQYF. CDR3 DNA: TGTGCCAGCAGCTTGGAACGATGGACTAGCGGCCTCTCCTACGAGCAGTACTTC.

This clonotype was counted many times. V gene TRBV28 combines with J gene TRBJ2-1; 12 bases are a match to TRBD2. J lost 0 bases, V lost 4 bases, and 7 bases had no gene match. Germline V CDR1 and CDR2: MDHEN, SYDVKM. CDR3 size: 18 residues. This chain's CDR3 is CASSSRLAGESSYNEQFF. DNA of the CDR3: TGTGCCAGCAGTTCCCGACTAGCGGGAGAGAGCTCCTACAATGAGCAGTTCTTC.

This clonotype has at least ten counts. The CDR3 loop reads CSVTGLYTEAFF. CDR3 DNA: TGCAGCGTCACAGGACTATACACTGAAGCTTTCTTT. V gene TRBV29-1 combines with J gene TRBJ1-1; tentatively, D is TRBD1 (5 bases). Looked up from germline, CDR1 is SQVTM and CDR2 is ANQGSEA. CDR3 size: 12 residues. Trimming stripped 6 bases from V and 3 bases from J, with 11 bases between.

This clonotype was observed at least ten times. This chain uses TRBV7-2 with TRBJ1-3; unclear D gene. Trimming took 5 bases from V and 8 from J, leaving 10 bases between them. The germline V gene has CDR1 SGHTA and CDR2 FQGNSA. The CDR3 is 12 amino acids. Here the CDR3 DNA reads TGTGCCAGCAGCCCCCGCGGGGACACCATATATTTT. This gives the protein CASSPRGDTIYF.

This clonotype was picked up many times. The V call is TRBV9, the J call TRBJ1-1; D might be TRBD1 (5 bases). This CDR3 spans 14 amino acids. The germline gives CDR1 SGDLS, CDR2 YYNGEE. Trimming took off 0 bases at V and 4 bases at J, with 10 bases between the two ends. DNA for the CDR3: TGTGCCAGCAGCGTAGGGGCGGGGACCACTGAAGCTTTCTTT. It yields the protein CASSVGAGTTEAFF.

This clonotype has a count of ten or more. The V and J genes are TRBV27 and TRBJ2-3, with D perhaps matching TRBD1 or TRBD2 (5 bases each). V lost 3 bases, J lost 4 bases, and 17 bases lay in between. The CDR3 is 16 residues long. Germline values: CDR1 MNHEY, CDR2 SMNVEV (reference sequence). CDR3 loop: CASSFGAGWDADTQYF. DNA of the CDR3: TGTGCCAGCAGTTTCGGGGCAGGGTGGGACGCAGATACGCAGTATTTT.

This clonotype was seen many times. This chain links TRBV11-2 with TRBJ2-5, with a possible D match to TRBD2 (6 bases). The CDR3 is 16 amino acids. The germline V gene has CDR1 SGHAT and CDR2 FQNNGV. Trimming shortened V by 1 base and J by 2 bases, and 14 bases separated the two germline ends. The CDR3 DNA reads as TGTGCCAGCAGCTTAGTACGCGGACTACGACAAGAGACCCAGTACTTC. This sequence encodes CASSLVRGLRQETQYF.

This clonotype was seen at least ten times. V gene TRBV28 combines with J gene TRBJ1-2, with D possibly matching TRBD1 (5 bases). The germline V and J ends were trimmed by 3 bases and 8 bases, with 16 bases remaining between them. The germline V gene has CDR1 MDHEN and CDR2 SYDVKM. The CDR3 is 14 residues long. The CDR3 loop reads CASSFGTLWRGYTF. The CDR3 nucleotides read TGTGCCAGCAGTTTCGGGACCCTTTGGAGGGGCTACACCTTC.

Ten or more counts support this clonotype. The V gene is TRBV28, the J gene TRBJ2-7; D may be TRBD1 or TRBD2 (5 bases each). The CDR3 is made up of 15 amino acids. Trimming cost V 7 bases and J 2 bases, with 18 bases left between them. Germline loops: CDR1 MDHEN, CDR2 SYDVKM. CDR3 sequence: CASNRIRDAAYEQYF. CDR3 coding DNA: TGTGCCAGCAATCGTATCCGGGACGCCGCCTACGAGCAGTACTTC. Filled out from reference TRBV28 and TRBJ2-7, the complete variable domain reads DVKVTQSSRYLVKRTGEKVFLECVQDMDHENMFWYRQDPGLGLRLIYFSYDVKMKEKGDIPEGYSVSREKKERFSLILESASTNQTSMYLCASNRIRDAAYEQYFGPGTRLTVT.

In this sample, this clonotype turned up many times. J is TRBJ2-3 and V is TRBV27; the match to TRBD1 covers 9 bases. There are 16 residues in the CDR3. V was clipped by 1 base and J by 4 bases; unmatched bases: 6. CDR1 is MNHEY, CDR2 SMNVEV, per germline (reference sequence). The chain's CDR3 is CASSLFGGQGSDTQYF. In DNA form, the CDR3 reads TGTGCCAGCAGTTTATTTGGGGGACAGGGTTCAGATACGCAGTATTTT.

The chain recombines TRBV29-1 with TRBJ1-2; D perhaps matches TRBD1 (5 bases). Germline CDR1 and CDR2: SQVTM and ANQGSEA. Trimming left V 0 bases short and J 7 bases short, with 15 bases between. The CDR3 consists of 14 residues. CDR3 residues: CSVEEAAGESGYTF. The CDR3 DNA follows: TGCAGCGTTGAAGAGGCGGCGGGGGAAAGTGGCTACACCTTC.

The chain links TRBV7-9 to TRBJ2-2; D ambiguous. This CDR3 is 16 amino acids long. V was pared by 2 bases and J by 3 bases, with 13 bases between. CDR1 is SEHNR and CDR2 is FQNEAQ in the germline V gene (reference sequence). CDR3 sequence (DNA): TGTGCCAGCAGCTTAAGCTTTGGCTCCTACACCGGGGAGCTGTTTTTT. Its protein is CASSLSFGSYTGELFF.

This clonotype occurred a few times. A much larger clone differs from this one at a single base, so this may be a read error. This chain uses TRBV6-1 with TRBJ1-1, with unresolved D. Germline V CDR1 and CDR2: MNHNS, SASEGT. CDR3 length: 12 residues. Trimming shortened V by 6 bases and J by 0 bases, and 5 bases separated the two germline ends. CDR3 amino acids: CASRKLNTEAFF. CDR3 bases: TGTGCCAGCAGGAAATTGAACACTGAAGCTTTCTTT.

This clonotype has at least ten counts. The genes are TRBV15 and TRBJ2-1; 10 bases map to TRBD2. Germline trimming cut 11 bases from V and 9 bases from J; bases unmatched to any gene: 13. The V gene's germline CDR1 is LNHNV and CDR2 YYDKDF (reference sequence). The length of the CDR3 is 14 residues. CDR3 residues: CAAAQREGIGEQFF. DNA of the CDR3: TGTGCCGCAGCGCAGCGGGAGGGCATAGGTGAGCAGTTCTTC.

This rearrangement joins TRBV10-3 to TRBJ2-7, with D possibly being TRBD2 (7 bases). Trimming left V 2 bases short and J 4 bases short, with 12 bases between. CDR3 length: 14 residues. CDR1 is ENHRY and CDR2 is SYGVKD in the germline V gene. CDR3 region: CAISEGEGGYEQYF. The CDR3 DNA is TGTGCCATCAGTGAGGGGGAGGGGGGGTACGAGCAGTACTTC.

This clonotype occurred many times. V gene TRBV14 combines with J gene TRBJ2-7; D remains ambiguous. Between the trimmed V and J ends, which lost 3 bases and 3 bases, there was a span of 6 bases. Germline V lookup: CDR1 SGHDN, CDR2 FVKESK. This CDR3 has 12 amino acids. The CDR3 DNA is TGTGCCAGCAGCCAGCCCAACTACGAGCAGTACTTC. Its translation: CASSQPNYEQYF.

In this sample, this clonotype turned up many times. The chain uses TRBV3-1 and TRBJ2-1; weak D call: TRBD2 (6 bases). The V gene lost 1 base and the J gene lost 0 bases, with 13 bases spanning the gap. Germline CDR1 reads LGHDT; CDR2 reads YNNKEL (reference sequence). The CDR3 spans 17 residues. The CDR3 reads CASSQAPGTLSYNEQFF. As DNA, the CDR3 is TGTGCCAGCAGCCAAGCACCCGGGACTCTCTCCTACAATGAGCAGTTCTTC.

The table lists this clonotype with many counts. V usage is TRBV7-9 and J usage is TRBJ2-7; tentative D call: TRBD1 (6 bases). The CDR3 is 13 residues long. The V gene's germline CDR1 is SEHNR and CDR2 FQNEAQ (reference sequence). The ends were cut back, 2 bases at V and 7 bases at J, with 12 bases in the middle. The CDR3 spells CASSLRTGSEQYF. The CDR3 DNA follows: TGTGCCAGCAGCTTACGTACAGGGTCTGAGCAGTACTTC.

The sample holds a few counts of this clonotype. The CDR3 DNA follows: TGTGCCAGCAGCGCCCGGACAGGGCTGCCCGATACGCAGTATTTT. It encodes CASSARTGLPDTQYF. The J gene is TRBJ2-3, the V gene TRBV9, with 8 bases lining up with TRBD1. Germline V gene sequence: CDR1 SGDLS, CDR2 YYNGEE. The CDR3 sequence is 15 residues long. The ends lost 3 bases at V and 6 bases at J; junction bases unmatched: 9.

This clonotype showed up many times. CDR3 sequence reads: CASSPGTSIEQFF. The CDR3 DNA reads TGTGCCAGCAGCCCTGGGACTAGCATTGAGCAGTTCTTC. The chain has TRBV7-9 and TRBJ2-1, with 9 positions matching TRBD2. Germline lookup yields CDR1 SEHNR and CDR2 FQNEAQ (reference sequence). This CDR3 region has 13 residues. The junction had 5 bases not matched to a gene; V was cut back by 5 bases and J by 9 bases.

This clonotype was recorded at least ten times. The CDR3 bases are TGTGCCAGCAGCAGAACCACAAGGGCCGCGAACACTGAAGCTTTCTTT. As protein: CASSRTTRAANTEAFF. The rearrangement joins TRBV7-9 to TRBJ1-1; D is ambiguous. V shed 5 bases and J shed 1 base, with 17 bases lying between them. This CDR3 has 16 amino acids. In germline, CDR1 is SEHNR, CDR2 FQNEAQ (reference sequence).

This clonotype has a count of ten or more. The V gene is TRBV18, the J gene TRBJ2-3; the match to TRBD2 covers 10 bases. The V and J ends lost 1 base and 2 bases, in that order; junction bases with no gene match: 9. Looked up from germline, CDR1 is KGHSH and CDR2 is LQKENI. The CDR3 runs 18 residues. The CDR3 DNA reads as TGTGCCAGCTCACCACGTCTGCTAGCGGGGGTTATCACAGATACGCAGTATTTT. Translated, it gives CASSPRLLAGVITDTQYF.

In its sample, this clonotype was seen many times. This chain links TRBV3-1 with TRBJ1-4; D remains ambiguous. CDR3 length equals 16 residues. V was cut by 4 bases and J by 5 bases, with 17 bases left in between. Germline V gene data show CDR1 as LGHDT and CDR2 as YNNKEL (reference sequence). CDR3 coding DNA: TGTGCCAGCAGCCTCCAAATTAGCGGAGAAAATGAAAAACTGTTTTTT. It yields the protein CASSLQISGENEKLFF.

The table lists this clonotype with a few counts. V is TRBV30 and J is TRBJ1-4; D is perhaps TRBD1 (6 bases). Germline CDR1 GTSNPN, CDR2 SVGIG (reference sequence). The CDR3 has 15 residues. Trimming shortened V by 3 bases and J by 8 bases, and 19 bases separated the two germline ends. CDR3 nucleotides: TGTGCCTGGAGGGGACATACCGCTCCGGGGGAAAAACTGTTTTTT. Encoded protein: CAWRGHTAPGEKLFF.

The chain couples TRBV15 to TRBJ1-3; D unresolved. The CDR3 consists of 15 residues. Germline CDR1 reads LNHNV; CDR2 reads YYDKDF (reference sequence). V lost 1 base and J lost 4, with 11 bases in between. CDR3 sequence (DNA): TGTGCCACCAGCAGAGGTGAAGGGCGAGGAAACACCATATATTTT. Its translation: CATSRGEGRGNTIYF.

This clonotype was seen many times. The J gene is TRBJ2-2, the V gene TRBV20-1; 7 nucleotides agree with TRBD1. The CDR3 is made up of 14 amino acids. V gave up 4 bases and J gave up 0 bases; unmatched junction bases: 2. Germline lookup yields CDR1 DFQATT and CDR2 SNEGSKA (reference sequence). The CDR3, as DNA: TGCAGTGCTACGGACAGGACGAACACCGGGGAGCTGTTTTTT. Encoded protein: CSATDRTNTGELFF.

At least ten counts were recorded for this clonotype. CDR3 protein: CASNLLAGAVDTQYF. CDR3 nucleotides: TGTGCCAGCAACCTCCTAGCGGGAGCGGTAGATACGCAGTATTTT. V gene TRBV12-3 or TRBV12-4 combines with J gene TRBJ2-3; 10 nucleotides agree with TRBD2. V was pared by 7 bases and J by 5 bases, with 9 bases of the junction left unmatched. This CDR3 comprises 15 residues.

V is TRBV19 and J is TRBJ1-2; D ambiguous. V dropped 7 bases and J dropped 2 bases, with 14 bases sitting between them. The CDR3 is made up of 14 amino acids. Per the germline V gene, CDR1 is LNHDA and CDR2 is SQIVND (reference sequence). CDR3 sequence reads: CASTAGEWNYGYTF. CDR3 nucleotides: TGTGCCAGTACCGCCGGTGAGTGGAACTATGGCTACACCTTC.

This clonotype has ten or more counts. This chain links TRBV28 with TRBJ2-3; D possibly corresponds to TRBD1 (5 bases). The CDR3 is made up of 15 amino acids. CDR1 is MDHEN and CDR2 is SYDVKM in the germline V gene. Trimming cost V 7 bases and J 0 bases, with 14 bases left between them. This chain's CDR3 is CASTSGPSSTDTQYF. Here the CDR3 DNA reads TGTGCCAGCACCTCAGGGCCCTCTAGCACAGATACGCAGTATTTT.

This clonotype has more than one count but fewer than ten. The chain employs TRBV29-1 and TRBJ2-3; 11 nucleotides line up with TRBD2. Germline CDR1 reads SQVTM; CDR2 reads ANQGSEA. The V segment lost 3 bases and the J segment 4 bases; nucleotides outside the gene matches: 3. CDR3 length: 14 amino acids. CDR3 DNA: TGCAGCGTTGAGCTAGCGGGAGGTTCAGATACGCAGTATTTT. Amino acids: CSVELAGGSDTQYF.

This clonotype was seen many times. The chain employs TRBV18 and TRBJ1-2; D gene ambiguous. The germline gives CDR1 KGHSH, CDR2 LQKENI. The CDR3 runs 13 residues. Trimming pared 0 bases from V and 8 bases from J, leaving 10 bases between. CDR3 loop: CASSPPGPEGYTF. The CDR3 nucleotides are TGTGCCAGCTCACCACCGGGTCCGGAAGGCTACACCTTC.